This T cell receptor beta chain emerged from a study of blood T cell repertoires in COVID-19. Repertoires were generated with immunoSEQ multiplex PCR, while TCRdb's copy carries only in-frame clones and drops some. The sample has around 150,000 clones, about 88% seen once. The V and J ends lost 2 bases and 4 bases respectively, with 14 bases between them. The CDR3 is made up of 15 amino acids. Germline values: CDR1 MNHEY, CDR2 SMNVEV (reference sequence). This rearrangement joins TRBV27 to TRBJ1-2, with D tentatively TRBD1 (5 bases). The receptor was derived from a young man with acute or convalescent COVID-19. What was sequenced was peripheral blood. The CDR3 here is CASSLSARVPYGYTF. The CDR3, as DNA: TGTGCCAGCAGTTTAAGTGCCAGGGTTCCCTATGGCTACACCTTC.